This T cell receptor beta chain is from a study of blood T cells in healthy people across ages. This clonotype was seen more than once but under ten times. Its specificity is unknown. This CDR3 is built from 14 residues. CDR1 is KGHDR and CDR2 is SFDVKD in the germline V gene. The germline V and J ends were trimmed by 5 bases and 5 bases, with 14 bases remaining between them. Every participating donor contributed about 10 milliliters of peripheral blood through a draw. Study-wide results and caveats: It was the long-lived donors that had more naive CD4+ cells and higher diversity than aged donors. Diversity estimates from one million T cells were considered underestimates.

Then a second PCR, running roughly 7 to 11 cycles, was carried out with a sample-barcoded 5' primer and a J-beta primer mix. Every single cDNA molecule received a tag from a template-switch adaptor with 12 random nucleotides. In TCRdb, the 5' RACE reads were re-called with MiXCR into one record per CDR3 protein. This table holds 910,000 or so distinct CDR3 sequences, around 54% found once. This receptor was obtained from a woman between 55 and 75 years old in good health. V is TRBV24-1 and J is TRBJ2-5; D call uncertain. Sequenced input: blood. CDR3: CATSAANPGETQYF. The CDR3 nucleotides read TGTGCCACCAGTGCCGCAAACCCCGGGGAGACCCAGTACTTC.